The 17 T cell receptor beta chains given below trace back to one sample, sequenced in a study of response to subunit inactivated influenza vaccine (dated by TCRdb to the late 2010s). The library was produced with RT-PCR. TCRdb records Illumina HiSeq 2500 as the sequencer. TCRdb handled the public reads itself, with Q25 trimming in fastp and clone calling in MiXCR, and kept productive beta chains. Under each unique CDR3 protein, matching rows form one entry showing the most common genes and DNA. The sample table holds around 580,000 distinct CDR3 sequences, of which less than 15% were seen once. Together, the top ten hold more than 9.5% of the sample. The sample was PBMCs from blood, taken approximately 12 days after vaccination. These receptors all stem from a man aged 45-65 years who received an inactivated influenza vaccine. Donor details come from another sample of the same person, matched by shared clones.

This clonotype appeared a few times. CDR3 protein: CASSLPLGENYGYTF. Written as DNA, the CDR3 is TGTGCCAGCAGCTTACCTCTTGGAGAAAACTATGGCTACACCTTC. The chain has TRBV7-9 and TRBJ1-2; no clear D gene. This CDR3 region has 15 residues. Trimming removed 2 bases from V and 2 bases from J, with 12 bases in between. Per the germline V gene, CDR1 is SEHNR and CDR2 is FQNEAQ (reference sequence).

Only a few counts were recorded for this clonotype. The chain joins TRBV11-1 to TRBJ1-4; D not certain. Per germline, CDR1 SGHAT and CDR2 FQDESV (reference sequence). The CDR3 has 13 residues. Trimming stripped 3 bases from V and 5 bases from J, with 7 bases between. CDR3 in amino acids: CASSFGENEKLFF. In DNA form, the CDR3 reads TGTGCCAGCAGCTTCGGGGAGAATGAAAAACTGTTTTTT.

This clonotype occurred a few times. The chain recombines TRBV18 with TRBJ2-7, with TRBD1 identical over 8 bases. The J segment lost 5 bases and the V segment lost 3 bases, leaving 9 bases of the junction unmatched. CDR1 and CDR2 from the germline V gene are KGHSH and LQKENI. The CDR3 spans 15 residues. The DNA for the CDR3 is TGTGCCAGCTCACCCGGACAGGGTATGTACCACGAGCAGTACTTC. Its translation is CASSPGQGMYHEQYF.

This chain joins TRBV7-6 and TRBJ2-2, with TRBD2 identical over 12 bases. This CDR3 contains 19 residues. Trimming removed 4 bases from V and 7 bases from J; junction bases left unmatched: 16. CDR1 is SGHVS, CDR2 FNYEAQ, per germline. CDR3 sequence reads: CASSYTDLRLAGAGGELFF. The DNA for the CDR3 is TGTGCCAGCAGCTACACCGACCTAAGACTAGCGGGAGCAGGCGGGGAGCTGTTTTTT.

This clonotype has just a few counts. V is TRBV5-4 and J is TRBJ2-7; 8 bases match TRBD1. V shed 4 bases, J shed 2 bases, and the junction held 8 bases outside the gene matches. This CDR3 comprises 15 residues. The germline gives CDR1 SGHNT, CDR2 YYREEE (reference sequence). The chain's CDR3 is CASSGAGTGAYEQYF. The CDR3, as DNA: TGTGCCAGCAGCGGGGCGGGGACAGGAGCCTACGAGCAGTACTTC.

This CDR3 is CAWTGVADTEAFF. In DNA, the CDR3 is TGTGCCTGGACTGGGGTCGCAGACACTGAAGCTTTCTTT. V and J are TRBV30 and TRBJ1-1; D is unresolved. This CDR3 spans 13 amino acids. Trimming removed 4 bases at V and 3 bases at J, with 12 bases between. The germline gives CDR1 GTSNPN, CDR2 SVGIG (reference sequence).

The V gene is TRBV20-1, the J gene TRBJ1-1; 8 bases fit TRBD1. CDR1 is DFQATT, CDR2 SNEGSKA, per germline (reference sequence). The CDR3 is made up of 11 amino acids. The CDR3 loop is CRPTGGTEAFF. The CDR3 DNA reads TGCCGCCCCACAGGGGGCACTGAAGCTTTCTTT.

This clonotype was detected ten times or more. This rearrangement joins TRBV5-5 to TRBJ2-7; D might be TRBD1 (5 bases). V was trimmed by 0 bases and J by 0 bases, leaving 7 bases between them. The length of the CDR3 is 14 residues. Per the germline V gene, CDR1 is SGHKS and CDR2 is YYEKEE (reference sequence). In DNA, the CDR3 is TGTGCCAGCAGCTTGGCCCAGGGCTCCTACGAGCAGTACTTC. Residues: CASSLAQGSYEQYF.

CDR3 residues: CAISELRADSSPLHF. The CDR3 bases are TGTGCCATCAGTGAGTTAAGGGCGGATAGCTCACCCCTCCACTTT. The chain couples TRBV10-3 to TRBJ1-6; D unclear. This CDR3 spans 15 amino acids. Trimming cost V 1 base and J 10 bases, with 14 bases left between them. Per germline, CDR1 ENHRY and CDR2 SYGVKD.

This clonotype occurred once. The chain recombines TRBV9 with TRBJ2-5; TRBD2 might be the D (5 bases). The germline V and J ends were trimmed by 9 bases and 5 bases, with 17 bases remaining between them. Per germline, CDR1 SGDLS and CDR2 YYNGEE. CDR3 length: 13 amino acids. The CDR3 is CAIARPGKETQYF. CDR3 coding DNA: TGTGCCATCGCACGACCGGGGAAGGAGACCCAGTACTTC. Supplemented by reference TRBV9 and TRBJ2-5, the full variable domain reads DSGVTQTPKHLITATGQRVTLRCSPRSGDLSVYWYQQSLDQGLQFLIQYYNGEERAKGNILERFSAQQFPDLHSELNLSSLELGDSALYFCAIARPGKETQYFGPGTRLLVL.

Many counts were recorded for this clonotype. The V and J genes are TRBV12-3 or TRBV12-4 and TRBJ1-1, with 9 bases matching TRBD1. Losses at the gene ends were 7 bases for V and 3 bases for J; bases not matched to a gene: 6. The CDR3 length is 14 residues. CDR3 nucleotides: TGTGCCAGCAACAAACAGGGGGCCTACACTGAAGCTTTCTTT. Its protein is CASNKQGAYTEAFF.

This clonotype was picked up many times. This rearrangement joins TRBV2 to TRBJ2-7; weak D call: TRBD1 (6 bases). Germline-derived CDR1 and CDR2 are SNHLY and FYNNEI. The ends were cut back, 0 bases at V and 6 bases at J, with 15 bases in the middle. This CDR3 region has 15 residues. The CDR3 loop reads CASSEADWTVGEQYF. The CDR3 nucleotides read TGTGCCAGCAGTGAAGCAGATTGGACAGTCGGCGAGCAGTACTTC.

The chain is built from TRBV7-2 and TRBJ1-2, with 7 bases matching TRBD1. V lost 7 bases to trimming and J lost 7 bases; unmatched junction nucleotides: 15. There are 15 residues in the CDR3. Germline V gives CDR1 SGHTA, CDR2 FQGNSA. The CDR3 is CASTPKIDRAGGYTF. In DNA, the CDR3 is TGTGCCAGCACCCCTAAAATTGACAGGGCGGGTGGCTACACCTTC.

The gene calls are TRBV7-9 and TRBJ2-7; TRBD2 is a possible D gene (5 bases). The V end was cut by 2 bases, the J end by 6 bases, with 8 bases between. The CDR3 is 12 residues long. From germline, CDR1 is SEHNR and CDR2 FQNEAQ (reference sequence). This chain's CDR3 is CASSLMGSEQYF. CDR3 in DNA: TGTGCCAGCAGCTTAATGGGGAGCGAGCAGTACTTC.

This clonotype was seen only a few times. This chain connects TRBV20-1 to TRBJ2-7; D is possibly TRBD1 (6 bases). V lost 0 bases and J lost 8, with 11 bases in between. This CDR3 comprises 12 residues. Looked up from germline, CDR1 is DFQATT and CDR2 is SNEGSKA (reference sequence). This CDR3 is CSAREGAAKQYF. CDR3 DNA sequence: TGCAGTGCTAGAGAGGGGGCAGCAAAGCAGTACTTC.

This clonotype was counted a few times. The DNA for the CDR3 is TGTGCCAGCAGCCCCTCGCGTGGACACTCGAACACCGGGGAGCTGTTTTTT. Translating gives CASSPSRGHSNTGELFF. The chain links TRBV3-1 to TRBJ2-2; maybe TRBD1 (5 bases). The CDR3 sequence is 17 residues long. V lost 4 bases to trimming and J lost 0 bases, with 15 bases between them. Per germline, CDR1 LGHDT and CDR2 YNNKEL (reference sequence).

This clonotype has more than one count but fewer than ten. CDR3 loop: CSARFGFNTEAFF. DNA for the CDR3: TGCAGTGCGAGGTTTGGTTTTAACACTGAAGCTTTCTTT. The V and J genes are TRBV20-1 and TRBJ1-1; D is uncertain. The CDR3 totals 13 residues. The V gene lost 6 bases and the J gene lost 2 bases, with 13 bases spanning the gap. CDR1 DFQATT and CDR2 SNEGSKA come from the germline V gene (reference sequence).